Presented here are 16 T cell receptor beta chains from one specimen sequenced in a study of PD-L1 blockade in urothelial cancer (dated by TCRdb to 2015 to 2018). The intended sense of this specimen's time point label: pretreatment peripheral blood. Library prep was done by the immunoSEQ multiplex PCR assay. Entries here come from immuneACCESS through TCRdb and include only in-frame sequences with V and J called. Some clones fail to appear in such tables; in the studies checked, an unresolved V gene covers under half of the shortfall, and the cause of the remainder is unknown. Here the sample has 45,000 to 50,000 clones; around 86% occur a single time. The top ten hold approximately 1.5% of the sample. Source: PBMCs, taken around atezolizumab (anti-PD-L1) treatment. The receptor source for this set is a man between 50 and 59 years old with urothelial cancer.

J is TRBJ1-3 and V is TRBV27; the match to TRBD1 covers 8 bases. The V and J ends lost 5 bases and 4 bases, in that order; junction bases with no gene match: 10. Germline lookup yields CDR1 MNHEY and CDR2 SMNVEV (reference sequence). The length of the CDR3 is 16 residues. CDR3 in DNA: TGTGCCAGCAGTCCTCTTTCGACAGGGGCCGGAAACACCATATATTTT. Its translation is CASSPLSTGAGNTIYF.

This chain uses TRBV4-2 with TRBJ2-3; perhaps TRBD1 as D (5 bases). Deletions cut 4 bases from V and 2 bases from J, with 19 bases between. Germline CDR1 and CDR2: LGHNA and YNFKEQ. The CDR3 is 17 residues long. This CDR3 reads CASSPRRATLPTDTQYF. CDR3 nucleotides: TGTGCCAGCAGCCCCCGCAGGGCTACCTTACCCACAGATACGCAGTATTTT.

The chain is built from TRBV9 and TRBJ1-2, with D uncertain. The CDR3 contains 12 residues. Germline V lookup: CDR1 SGDLS, CDR2 YYNGEE. The germline V and J ends were trimmed by 4 bases and 4 bases, with 8 bases remaining between them. The CDR3 DNA follows: TGTGCCAGCAGCACAGCAACCTATGGCTACACCTTC. Its translation: CASSTATYGYTF.

J is TRBJ1-2 and V is TRBV2; D might be TRBD1 (5 bases). Looked up from germline, CDR1 is SNHLY and CDR2 is FYNNEI. The CDR3 has 12 residues. The V end lost 10 bases, the J end lost 6 bases, and 15 bases lay between the germline ends. The CDR3 loop reads CAIGYSGDGYTF. DNA for the CDR3: TGTGCCATCGGTTATTCGGGGGATGGCTACACCTTC.

V is TRBV5-6 and J is TRBJ2-3, with TRBD2 identical over 8 bases. The V segment lost 2 bases and the J segment 3 bases; nucleotides outside the gene matches: 5. CDR1 SGHDT and CDR2 YYEEEE come from the germline V gene. This CDR3 region has 15 residues. The CDR3 spells CASSLTGLGTDTQYF. The CDR3 DNA is TGTGCCAGCAGCTTAACGGGACTAGGGACAGATACGCAGTATTTT.

The chain couples TRBV6-5 to TRBJ2-2; D uncertain. Germline values: CDR1 MNHEY, CDR2 SVGAGI. Trimming took off 6 bases at V and 0 bases at J, with 8 bases between the two ends. This CDR3 comprises 14 residues. For the CDR3, the DNA is TGTGCCAGCAGGATCGCAGCGAACACCGGGGAGCTGTTTTTT. Its protein product is CASRIAANTGELFF.

The gene calls are TRBV6-1 and TRBJ2-7; 8 positions agree with TRBD1. The CDR3 runs 15 residues. The V and J ends lost 2 bases and 3 bases, in that order; junction bases with no gene match: 6. Germline CDR1 MNHNS, CDR2 SASEGT. Here the CDR3 reads CASSENPGGNYEQYF. CDR3 bases: TGTGCCAGCAGTGAAAACCCAGGGGGCAACTACGAGCAGTACTTC.

The chain has TRBV18 and TRBJ1-1; D call uncertain. This CDR3 contains 14 residues. V was shortened by 3 bases and J by 1 base, with 9 bases between the two germline ends. From germline, CDR1 is KGHSH and CDR2 LQKENI. CDR3 DNA: TGTGCCAGCTCACCCAAACAGCAGAACACTGAAGCTTTCTTT. Encoded protein: CASSPKQQNTEAFF.

This chain links TRBV15 with TRBJ1-3, with D possibly being TRBD1 (6 bases). V was pared by 0 bases and J by 3 bases, with 9 bases between. The CDR3 is 15 residues long. From germline, CDR1 is LNHNV and CDR2 YYDKDF (reference sequence). CDR3 DNA sequence: TGTGCCACCAGCAGAGATTTGACAGGTGGAAACACCATATATTTT. As protein: CATSRDLTGGNTIYF.

V is TRBV7-8 and J is TRBJ1-1; no firm D call. The V and J ends lost 3 bases and 4 bases respectively, with 12 bases between them. CDR3 size: 14 residues. Germline CDR1 SGHVS, CDR2 FQNEAQ. CDR3 sequence reads: CASSLNFIGTEAFF. CDR3 nucleotide sequence: TGTGCCAGCAGCTTGAATTTCATCGGCACTGAAGCTTTCTTT.

In this sample, this clone turned up a few times. The V call is TRBV14, the J call TRBJ2-1, with TRBD2 as a possible D gene (6 bases). V lost 4 bases, J lost 0 bases, and 19 bases lay in between. Germline V lookup: CDR1 SGHDN, CDR2 FVKESK. The CDR3 consists of 18 residues. The CDR3 sequence is CASSRTISGLSSYNEQFF. The CDR3 coding sequence is TGTGCCAGCAGCCGCACCATAAGCGGGTTAAGCTCCTACAATGAGCAGTTCTTC. Drawing the rest from reference TRBV14 and TRBJ2-1, the complete variable domain is EAGVTQFPSHSVIEKGQTVTLRCDPISGHDNLYWYRRVMGKEIKFLLHFVKESKQDESGMPNNRFLAERTGGTYSTLKVQPAELEDSGVYFCASSRTISGLSSYNEQFFGPGTRLTVL.

The chain uses TRBV6-6 and TRBJ2-7; 7 bases match TRBD1. Germline assignment: CDR1 MNHNY and CDR2 SVGAGI (reference sequence). This CDR3 contains 12 residues. V lost 8 bases and J lost 2; bases outside the gene matches: 3. CDR3 DNA: TGTGCCAGCGGAGACAGGGCCTACGAGCAGTACTTC. Translation gives CASGDRAYEQYF.

The chain employs TRBV4-1 and TRBJ2-1, with TRBD2 as a possible D gene (5 bases). The CDR3 sequence is 19 residues long. V was pared by 4 bases and J by 0 bases, with 22 bases between. Per the germline V gene, CDR1 is MGHRA and CDR2 is YSYEKL. The CDR3 here is CASSRRTSESPVSYNEQFF. DNA for the CDR3: TGCGCCAGCAGCCGTCGCACTAGTGAAAGTCCGGTCTCCTACAATGAGCAGTTCTTC.

This CDR3 is CRADRGEAFF. Written as DNA, the CDR3 is TGCAGGGCTGACAGGGGTGAAGCTTTCTTT. V is TRBV20-1 and J is TRBJ1-1; 8 positions agree with TRBD1. Germline assignment: CDR1 DFQATT and CDR2 SNEGSKA (reference sequence). The CDR3 extends over 10 amino acids.

This chain joins TRBV11-2 and TRBJ2-7; D is possibly TRBD2 (6 bases). CDR3 length equals 13 residues. Germline lookup yields CDR1 SGHAT and CDR2 FQNNGV. Between the trimmed V and J ends, which lost 8 bases and 0 bases, there was a span of 11 bases. The CDR3 reads CASGAGSSYEQYV. The CDR3 nucleotides are TGTGCCAGCGGTGCGGGGAGCTCCTACGAGCAGTACGTC.

CDR3 region: CASSAWDRGGTEAFF. CDR3 coding DNA: TGTGCCAGCAGCGCTTGGGACAGGGGAGGTACTGAAGCTTTCTTT. The gene calls are TRBV7-6 and TRBJ1-1, with 10 bases that match TRBD1. This CDR3 is 15 amino acids long. Trimming removed 5 bases from V and 5 bases from J; junction bases left unmatched: 8. Germline CDR1 SGHVS, CDR2 FNYEAQ. Full variable domain (missing parts from reference TRBV7-6 and TRBJ1-1): GAGVSQSPRYKVTKRGQDVALRCDPISGHVSLYWYRQALGQGPEFLTYFNYEAQQDKSGLPNDRFSAERPEGSISTLTIQRTEQRDSAMYRCASSAWDRGGTEAFFGQGTRLTVV.